The 9 T cell receptor beta chains given below trace back to one sample, sequenced in a study of human T cells and chemical hapten exposure. Via MiXCR, TCRdb re-called the RACE reads, giving one row per CDR3 protein. The table shows about 99,000 distinct CDR3 sequences, with around 12% occurring only once. Time point in this sample: patch test 1, 2 weeks after DPC sensitization. This sample's treatment: therapeutic diphenylcyclopropenone sensitization with weekly scalp DPC. Specimen: whole blood, collected in connection with sensitization to the hapten diphenylcyclopropenone (DPC). These receptors all stem from a woman aged 40 to 50 with alopecia areata. Some clones in this sample may be carry-over from other donors' samples.

This clonotype was seen many times. The V and J genes are TRBV29-1 and TRBJ2-3, with 7 nucleotides matching TRBD2. V shed 6 bases and J 5 bases; nucleotides not matched to a gene: 5. This CDR3 has 12 residues. Germline-derived CDR1 and CDR2 are SQVTM and ANQGSEA. The chain's CDR3 is CSVSGTEDTQYF. The CDR3 DNA reads TGCAGCGTGAGCGGGACCGAAGATACGCAGTATTTT.

There are a few counts of this clonotype. The CDR3 reads CATQGLAGGHGELFF. The CDR3 DNA follows: TGTGCCACGCAGGGACTAGCGGGAGGCCACGGGGAGCTGTTTTTT. This sequence joins TRBV24-1 and TRBJ2-2; 15 bases are shared with TRBD2. Germline V gives CDR1 KGHDR, CDR2 SFDVKD. This CDR3 has 15 amino acids. J gave up 7 bases and V 10 bases, and 6 bases lay outside the gene matches.

This clonotype was counted only a few times. The genes are TRBV7-6 and TRBJ2-3; D possibly corresponds to TRBD1 (6 bases). Trimming took off 5 bases at V and 8 bases at J, with 14 bases between the two ends. Germline V lookup: CDR1 SGHVS, CDR2 FNYEAQ. This CDR3 has 13 residues. The CDR3 region is CASSLQPGVTQYF. CDR3 bases: TGTGCCAGCAGCCTCCAACCAGGGGTTACGCAGTATTTT.

Only a few counts were recorded for this clonotype. The chain carries TRBV5-6 and TRBJ2-5; tentative D call: TRBD2 (5 bases). V lost 1 base to trimming and J lost 5 bases, with 9 bases between them. Germline values: CDR1 SGHDT, CDR2 YYEEEE. The length of the CDR3 is 13 residues. CDR3 in DNA: TGTGCCAGCAGCTTGTGGGGAGTGGAGACCCAGTACTTC. It is translated as CASSLWGVETQYF.

The chain recombines TRBV11-3 with TRBJ2-1, with D perhaps matching TRBD1 or TRBD2 (5 bases each). Trimming removed 4 bases at V and 5 bases at J, with 15 bases between. This CDR3 has 15 residues. Germline CDR1 reads SGHNT; CDR2 reads YENEEA. CDR3 loop: CASSSGRLKNNEQFF. CDR3 in DNA: TGTGCCAGCAGCTCGGGGCGCTTGAAAAACAATGAGCAGTTCTTC.

The rearrangement links TRBV27 to TRBJ1-5, with 7 bases lining up with TRBD1. Germline lookup yields CDR1 MNHEY and CDR2 SMNVEV (reference sequence). V lost 5 bases and J lost 4; bases outside the gene matches: 2. The CDR3 totals 13 residues. The CDR3 DNA follows: TGTGCCAGCAGTGGACAGGCTAATCAGCCCCAGCATTTT. It encodes CASSGQANQPQHF.

V usage is TRBV11-2 and J usage is TRBJ2-5; TRBD1 aligns across 7 bases. With V trimmed by 3 bases and J by 7 bases, 5 bases remained unmatched. The CDR3 extends over 13 amino acids. Germline CDR1 and CDR2: SGHAT and FQNNGV. The CDR3 nucleotides read TGTGCCAGCAGCTTTGACAGGGCGGGGACCCAGTACTTC. It is translated as CASSFDRAGTQYF. Variable domain in full (rest from reference TRBV11-2 and TRBJ2-5): EAGVAQSPRYKIIEKRQSVAFWCNPISGHATLYWYQQILGQGPKLLIQFQNNGVVDDSQLPKDRFSAERLKGVDSTLKIQPAKLEDSAVYLCASSFDRAGTQYFGPGTRLLVL.

This clonotype showed up just a few times. The chain has TRBV20-1 and TRBJ2-7, with a weak D call TRBD1 (6 bases). There are 16 residues in the CDR3. The ends were cut back, 1 base at V and 2 bases at J, with 18 bases in the middle. The germline V gene encodes CDR1 DFQATT and CDR2 SNEGSKA (reference sequence). This chain's CDR3 is CSARGGKDRFPYEQYF. CDR3 bases: TGCAGTGCTAGAGGTGGGAAAGACAGGTTTCCCTACGAGCAGTACTTC.

This clonotype has a count of ten or more. V gene TRBV6-6 combines with J gene TRBJ1-5; 8 nucleotides match TRBD1. CDR1 and CDR2 from the germline V gene are MNHNY and SVGAGI (reference sequence). J gave up 3 bases and V 0 bases, and 7 bases lay outside the gene matches. The CDR3 totals 17 residues. CDR3 nucleotide sequence: TGTGCCAGCAGTTACTCCAGGGGGCCTTTCGACAATCAGCCCCAGCATTTT. This sequence encodes CASSYSRGPFDNQPQHF.